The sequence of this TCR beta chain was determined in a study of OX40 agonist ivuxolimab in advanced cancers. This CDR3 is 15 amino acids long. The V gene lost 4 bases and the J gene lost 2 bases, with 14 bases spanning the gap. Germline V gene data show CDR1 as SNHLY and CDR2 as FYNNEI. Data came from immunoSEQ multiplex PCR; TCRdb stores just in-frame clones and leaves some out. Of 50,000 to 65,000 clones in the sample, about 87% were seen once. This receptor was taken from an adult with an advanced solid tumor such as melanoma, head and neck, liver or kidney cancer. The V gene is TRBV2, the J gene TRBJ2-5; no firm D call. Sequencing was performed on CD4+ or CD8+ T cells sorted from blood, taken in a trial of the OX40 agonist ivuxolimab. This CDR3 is CASSGGWGAQETQYF. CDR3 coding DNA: TGTGCCAGCAGTGGGGGATGGGGTGCTCAAGAGACCCAGTACTTC. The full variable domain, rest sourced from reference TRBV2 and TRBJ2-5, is EPEVTQTPSHQVTQMGQEVILRCVPISNHLYFYWYRQILGQKVEFLVSFYNNEISEKSEIFDDQFSVERPDGSNFTLKIRSTKLEDSAMYFCASSGGWGAQETQYFGPGTRLLVL.